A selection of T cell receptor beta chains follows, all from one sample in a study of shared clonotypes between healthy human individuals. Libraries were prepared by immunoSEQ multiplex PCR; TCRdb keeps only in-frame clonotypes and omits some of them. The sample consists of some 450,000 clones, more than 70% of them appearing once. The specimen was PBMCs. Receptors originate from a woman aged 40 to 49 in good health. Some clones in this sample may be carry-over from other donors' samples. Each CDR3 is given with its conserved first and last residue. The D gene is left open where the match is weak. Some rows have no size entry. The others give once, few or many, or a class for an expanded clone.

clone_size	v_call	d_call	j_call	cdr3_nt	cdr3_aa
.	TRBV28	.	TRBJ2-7	TGTGCCAGCAGCCCTATAGGGACACCCCGCTCCTACGAGCAGTACTTC	CASSPIGTPRSYEQYF
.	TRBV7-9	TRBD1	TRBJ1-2	TGTGCCAGCAGCTTAGATGGGGCAGGGGGGACCTTC	CASSLDGAGGTF
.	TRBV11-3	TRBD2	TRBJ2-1	TGTGCCAGCAGCTTAGATTGGTCTAGCGGGAAAGATGAGCAGTTCTTC	CASSLDWSSGKDEQFF
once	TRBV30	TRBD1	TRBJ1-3	TGTGCCTGGAGTGTAAGTTCGGGGACAGCTAGCTCTGGAAACACCATATATTTT	CAWSVSSGTASSGNTIYF
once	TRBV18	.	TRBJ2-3	TGTGCCAGCTCACCACGTGTAAAAGATACGCAGTATTTT	CASSPRVKDTQYF
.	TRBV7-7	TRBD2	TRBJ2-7	TGTGCCAGCAGCCCATTGGGCAGCGGGGGGGACTACGAGCAGTACTTC	CASSPLGSGGDYEQYF
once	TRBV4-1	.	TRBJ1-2	TGCGCCAGCAGCCAAGATGCAGGGTACTATGGCTACACCTTC	CASSQDAGYYGYTF
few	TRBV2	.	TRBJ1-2	TGTGCCAGCAGGCCAGCCATCTATGGCTACACCTTC	CASRPAIYGYTF
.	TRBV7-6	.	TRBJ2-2	TGTGCCAGCACCATTTTAAACACCGGGGAGCTGTTTTTT	CASTILNTGELFF
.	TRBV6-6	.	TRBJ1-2	TGTGCCAGCAGCCCCGACCGACAGTATGGCTACACCTTC	CASSPDRQYGYTF
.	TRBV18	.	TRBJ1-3	TGTGCCAGCTCACCAGCAGGGCCAAGCTCTGGAAACACCATATATTTT	CASSPAGPSSGNTIYF
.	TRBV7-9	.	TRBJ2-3	TGTGCCAGCACCCCCGGCGGCGCCTCTATCACAGATACGCAGTATTTT	CASTPGGASITDTQYF
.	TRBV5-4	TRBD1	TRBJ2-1	TGTGCCAGCAGCTTGGAGCAGGGGGCGGACTACAATGAGCAGTTCTTC	CASSLEQGADYNEQFF
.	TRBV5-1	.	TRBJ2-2	TGCGCCAGCAGCTTGATATCGAACACCGGGGAGCTGTTTTTT	CASSLISNTGELFF
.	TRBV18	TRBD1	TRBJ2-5	TGTGCCAGCTCACCAACCACGGGGACAGTTAGAGAGACCCAGTACTTC	CASSPTTGTVRETQYF
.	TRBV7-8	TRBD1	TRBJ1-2	TGTGCCAGCAGCTCCGCCGGGACAGGGAGTTACTATGGCTACACCTTC	CASSSAGTGSYYGYTF
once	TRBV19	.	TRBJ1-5	TGTGCCAGTGGAAGGGGTCTCAATCAGCCCCAGCATTTT	CASGRGLNQPQHF
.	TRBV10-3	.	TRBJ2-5	TGTGCCATCAGTTCGACAGGAGAGCCTTTAGAGACCCAGTACTTC	CAISSTGEPLETQYF
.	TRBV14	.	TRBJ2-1	TGTGCCAGCAGCCAGGCTCGGGGGCGCTCCTACAATGAGCAGTTCTTC	CASSQARGRSYNEQFF
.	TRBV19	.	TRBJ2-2	TGTGCCCAGAAAGTCACCGGGGAGCTGTTTTTT	CAQKVTGELFF
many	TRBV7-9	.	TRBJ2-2	TGTGCCAGCAGCCCCGTTATCCTCGGGGAGCTGTTTTTT	CASSPVILGELFF
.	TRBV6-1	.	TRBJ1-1	TGTGCCAGCAGCCCCATGAGGAACACTGAAGCTTTCTTT	CASSPMRNTEAFF
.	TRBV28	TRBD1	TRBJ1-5	TGTGCCAGCAGTAAGCGGACAGGGCAATTTCAGCCCCAGCATTTT	CASSKRTGQFQPQHF
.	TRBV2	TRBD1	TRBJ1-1	TGTGCCAGCGCAACCAGGGGGATCTTGCACACTGAAGCTTTCTTT	CASATRGILHTEAFF
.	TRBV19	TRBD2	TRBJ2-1	TGTGCCAGACTAGCGGGGGAACGGTACAATGAGCAGTTCTTC	CARLAGERYNEQFF
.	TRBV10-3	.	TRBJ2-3	TGTGCCATCAGTAGAACAGATACGCAGTATTTT	CAISRTDTQYF
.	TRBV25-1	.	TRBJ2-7	TGTGCCAGCAGTGAAGTAAGGGGAACCTACGAGCAGTACTTC	CASSEVRGTYEQYF
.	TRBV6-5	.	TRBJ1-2	TGTGCCAGCAGACGCCCACAGAGTAACTATGGCTACACCTTC	CASRRPQSNYGYTF
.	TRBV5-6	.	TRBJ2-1	TGTGCCAGCAGCTTGGCCCGGAGTAGCTCCTACAATGAGCAGTTCTTC	CASSLARSSSYNEQFF
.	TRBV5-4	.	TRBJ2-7	TGTGCCAGCAGCCCGAGCTCCTACGAGCAGTACTTC	CASSPSSYEQYF
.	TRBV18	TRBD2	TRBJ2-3	TGTGCCAGCTCACCCACTCTAGCGGGAGGCACAGATACGCAGTATTTT	CASSPTLAGGTDTQYF
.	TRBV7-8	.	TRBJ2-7	TGTGCCAGCAGCTTACAGGGGTGGACCTACGAGCAGTACTTC	CASSLQGWTYEQYF
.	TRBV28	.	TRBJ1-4	TGTGCCAGCAGTTCGGGGGATGATGAAAAACTGTTTTTT	CASSSGDDEKLFF
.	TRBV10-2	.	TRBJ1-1	TGCGCCAGCAGTGCCCCTGACAGGCCGAACACTGAAGCTTTCTTT	CASSAPDRPNTEAFF
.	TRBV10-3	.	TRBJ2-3	TGTGCCATAACTGACAGGTCTAGCACAGATACGCAGTATTTT	CAITDRSSTDTQYF
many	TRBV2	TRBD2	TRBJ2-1	TGTGCCAGCACCCGATCCGGGACTAGCGGGATCTCTTACAATGAGCAGTTCTTC	CASTRSGTSGISYNEQFF
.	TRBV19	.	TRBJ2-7	TGTGCCAGTACCCCGGGGGTAGGTGGGTACGAGCAGTACTTC	CASTPGVGGYEQYF
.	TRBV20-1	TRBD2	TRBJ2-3	TGCAGTGTTCCCAGCGGGACGGCGCAGTATTTT	CSVPSGTAQYF
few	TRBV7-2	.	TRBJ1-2	TGTGCCAGCAGCTCTGGGCGCAGGGGCTACACCTTC	CASSSGRRGYTF
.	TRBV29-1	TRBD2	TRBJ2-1	TGCAGCGAGGCAGGACTAGCAGCTAATGAGCAGTTCTTC	CSEAGLAANEQFF